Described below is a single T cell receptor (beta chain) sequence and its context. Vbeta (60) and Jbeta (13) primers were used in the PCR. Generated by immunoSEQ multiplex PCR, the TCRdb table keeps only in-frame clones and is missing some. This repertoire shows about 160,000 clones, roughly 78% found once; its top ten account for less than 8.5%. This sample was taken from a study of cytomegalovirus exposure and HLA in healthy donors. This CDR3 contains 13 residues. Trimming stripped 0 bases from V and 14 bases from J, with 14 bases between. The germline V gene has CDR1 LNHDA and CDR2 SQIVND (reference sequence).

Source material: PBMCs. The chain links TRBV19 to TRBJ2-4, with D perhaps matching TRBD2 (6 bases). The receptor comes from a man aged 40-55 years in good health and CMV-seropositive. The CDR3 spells CASSIDRRLAKYF. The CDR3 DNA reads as TGTGCCAGTAGTATAGATCGGCGTCTAGCGAAGTACTTC.